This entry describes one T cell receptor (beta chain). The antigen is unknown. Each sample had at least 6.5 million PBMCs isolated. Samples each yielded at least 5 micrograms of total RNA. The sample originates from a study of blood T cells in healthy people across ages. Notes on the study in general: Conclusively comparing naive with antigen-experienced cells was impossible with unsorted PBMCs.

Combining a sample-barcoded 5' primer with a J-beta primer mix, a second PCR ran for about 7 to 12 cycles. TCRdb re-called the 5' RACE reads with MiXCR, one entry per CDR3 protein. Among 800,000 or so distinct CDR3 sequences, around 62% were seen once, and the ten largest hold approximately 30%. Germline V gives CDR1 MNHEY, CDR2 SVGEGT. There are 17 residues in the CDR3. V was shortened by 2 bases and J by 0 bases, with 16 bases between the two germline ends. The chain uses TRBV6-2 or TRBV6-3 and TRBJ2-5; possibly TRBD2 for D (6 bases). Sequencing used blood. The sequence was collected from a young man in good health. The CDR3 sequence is CASSYDSGSHHQETQYF. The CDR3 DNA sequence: TGTGCCAGCAGTTACGATTCCGGGAGCCACCACCAAGAGACCCAGTACTTC.